This T cell receptor (beta chain) came from a study of blood T cell repertoires in COVID-19. About the research overall: Samples taken during acute and convalescent COVID-19 were collected in the United States, Italy and Spain.

Methods used by the authors: Amplifying reference gene primers gave estimates of nucleated cell counts. This table comes from immunoSEQ multiplex PCR, and its TCRdb copy is limited to in-frame clones, with some not included. Clone size and V and J calls were adopted from that table, with D and trimming inferred from the DNA. The table lists roughly 270,000 clones, 70% to 90% of them singletons. Sequenced: peripheral blood. The sequence derives from a man in his forties or fifties with active or convalescent COVID-19.

DNA of the CDR3: TGTGCCTGGAGTGTAAGGTTGGGACTAGCGGGAGGCATTGAGCAGTTCTTC. Residues: CAWSVRLGLAGGIEQFF. The chain combines TRBV30 with TRBJ2-1; 15 bases fit TRBD2. The V segment lost 0 bases and the J segment 9 bases; nucleotides outside the gene matches: 9. The CDR3 totals 17 residues. CDR1 GTSNPN and CDR2 SVGIG come from the germline V gene (reference sequence).